Presented here are 10 T cell receptor beta chains from one specimen sequenced in a study of PD-L1 blockade in urothelial cancer. Profiled with immunoSEQ multiplex PCR; TCRdb holds only in-frame clones, not every one. Of about 43,000 clones listed, 65% to 85% are singletons. Described time point: pretreatment peripheral blood. This sample comprised PBMCs, obtained around atezolizumab (anti-PD-L1) treatment. These TCRs come from a man aged 60 to 69 with urothelial cancer.

The rearrangement uses TRBV5-6 and TRBJ2-7; 7 nucleotides line up with TRBD1. The CDR3 is made up of 12 amino acids. Trimming cost V 3 bases and J 5 bases; bases outside gene matches: 2. Germline lookup yields CDR1 SGHDT and CDR2 YYEEEE. The CDR3 region has the DNA TGTGCCAGCAGCTCACAGGGGCACGAGCAGTACTTC. It translates to CASSSQGHEQYF.

This chain connects TRBV5-1 to TRBJ2-2, with D possibly matching TRBD1 (5 bases). Trimming removed 2 bases at V and 0 bases at J, with 11 bases between. Germline CDR1 and CDR2: SGHRS and YFSETQ. The CDR3 runs 16 residues. The CDR3 region has the DNA TGCGCCAGCAGCTTAGGTACGACAGCGAACACCGGGGAGCTGTTTTTT. Translated: CASSLGTTANTGELFF.

The chain joins TRBV28 to TRBJ1-2; 9 bases are a match to TRBD1. The V segment lost 6 bases and the J segment 4 bases; nucleotides outside the gene matches: 6. This CDR3 has 14 amino acids. Germline V gene sequence: CDR1 MDHEN, CDR2 SYDVKM. The DNA for the CDR3 is TGTGCCAGCAGACCGGGACAGGGACTCTATGGCTACACCTTC. Protein product: CASRPGQGLYGYTF.

The chain joins TRBV5-1 to TRBJ2-2; D may be TRBD1 (6 bases). Germline V gene sequence: CDR1 SGHRS, CDR2 YFSETQ. This CDR3 spans 15 amino acids. Trimming removed 2 bases from V and 4 bases from J, with 12 bases in between. The chain's CDR3 is CASSFLTGPTGELFF. The CDR3 DNA follows: TGCGCCAGCAGCTTTTTGACAGGCCCCACCGGGGAGCTGTTTTTT.

The sample holds a few counts of this clone. The chain joins TRBV5-1 to TRBJ2-3; possible D gene TRBD1, 5 bases. Germline values: CDR1 SGHRS, CDR2 YFSETQ. Trimming left V 0 bases short and J 9 bases short, with 11 bases between. The CDR3 loop spans 13 amino acids. CDR3 coding DNA: TGCGCCAGCAGCTTGGAAGGGGCATGGACGCAGTATTTT. Amino acid sequence: CASSLEGAWTQYF.

The genes are TRBV6-5 and TRBJ1-2; TRBD1 might be the D (6 bases). Germline-derived CDR1 and CDR2 are MNHEY and SVGAGI. CDR3 size: 12 residues. The V and J ends lost 2 bases and 8 bases respectively, with 9 bases between them. DNA for the CDR3: TGTGCCAGCAGTTACAAGGGGGACGGCTACACCTTC. Translation: CASSYKGDGYTF.

This sequence joins TRBV5-1 and TRBJ1-4, with 7 nucleotides matching TRBD1. The CDR3 sequence is 15 residues long. The germline gives CDR1 SGHRS, CDR2 YFSETQ. The trim removed 4 bases at V and 4 bases at J, leaving 7 bases unmatched. CDR3 region: CASSQGQAGNEKLFF. The CDR3 bases are TGCGCCAGCAGCCAAGGACAGGCGGGTAATGAAAAACTGTTTTTT. The full variable domain, rest sourced from reference TRBV5-1 and TRBJ1-4, is KAGVTQTPRYLIKTRGQQVTLSCSPISGHRSVSWYQQTPGQGLQFLFEYFSETQRNKGNFPGRFSGRQFSNSRSEMNVSTLELGDSALYLCASSQGQAGNEKLFFGSGTQLSVL.

The chain carries TRBV28 and TRBJ2-7; D might be TRBD1 (6 bases). The CDR3 extends over 13 amino acids. The ends were cut back, 8 bases at V and 2 bases at J, with 13 bases in the middle. Germline V gene data show CDR1 as MDHEN and CDR2 as SYDVKM. CDR3 residues: CASQGTPTYEQYF. CDR3 coding DNA: TGTGCCAGCCAAGGGACACCAACCTACGAGCAGTACTTC.

V usage is TRBV6-6 and J usage is TRBJ2-5, with TRBD2 identical over 8 bases. The CDR3 contains 16 residues. Germline V CDR1 and CDR2: MNHNY, SVGAGI (reference sequence). Trimming removed 2 bases from V and 1 base from J; junction bases left unmatched: 6. The CDR3 sequence: CASSYPGSGVQETQYF. The CDR3 DNA sequence: TGTGCCAGCAGTTACCCTGGTAGCGGGGTCCAAGAGACCCAGTACTTC.

V gene TRBV28 combines with J gene TRBJ2-7, with a weak D call TRBD2 (6 bases). Germline V gives CDR1 MDHEN, CDR2 SYDVKM. This CDR3 spans 14 amino acids. Trimming stripped 6 bases from V and 3 bases from J, with 15 bases between. The CDR3 nucleotides read TGTGCCAGCAGCACCCCCGGGACTTACTACGAGCAGTACTTC. Translating it yields CASSTPGTYYEQYF.